Shown below are 8 T cell receptor beta chains from a single sample sequenced in a study of molecular identifiers for immune sequencing clone quantification. Using its own MiXCR run on the PCR reads, TCRdb lists one record per CDR3 protein. In the table there are about 510,000 distinct CDR3 sequences, about a fifth of which are singletons. Input material: naive CD8+ T cells from blood, with Jurkat cell RNA spiked in. This sample's subset: FACS-sorted CD8+CD4-CCR7+CD45RA+ naive T cells. These receptors were obtained from a human donor in good health. Some libraries in this study had Jurkat cell RNA spiked in.

This clonotype is a singleton in its sample. Compared with germline, one end of the junction differs, possibly owing to a read error. V gene TRBV4-3 combines with J gene TRBJ2-7; D is perhaps TRBD1 or TRBD2 (5 bases each). The length of the CDR3 is 15 residues. Per germline, CDR1 LGHNA and CDR2 YSLEER. The CDR3 protein is CAGSQAAGTAYEQYF. Written as DNA, the CDR3 is TGCGCCGGCAGCCAAGCGGCCGGGACCGCCTACGAGCAGTACTTC.

This clonotype has at least ten counts. V and J are TRBV29-1 and TRBJ2-1; TRBD2 agrees at 13 bases. CDR1 is SQVTM and CDR2 is ANQGSEA in the germline V gene. V was clipped by 4 bases and J by 5 bases; unmatched bases: 11. The length of the CDR3 is 17 residues. CDR3 region: CSVGPGTSGVEDNEQFF. The CDR3 nucleotides read TGCAGCGTTGGTCCCGGGACTAGCGGGGTCGAAGACAATGAGCAGTTCTTC.

Remarks on this clonotype: A much larger clone is a single base away; this may be a read error. This chain uses TRBV7-9 with TRBJ2-7; 10 nucleotides agree with TRBD1. V was clipped by 3 bases and J by 5 bases; unmatched bases: 7. Germline V gene sequence: CDR1 SEHNR, CDR2 FQNEAQ (reference sequence). The length of the CDR3 is 15 residues. CDR3 nucleotide sequence: TGTGCCAGCAGCTTCTCGTGGACAGGGGGTGACGAGCAGTACTTC. Residues: CASSFSWTGGDEQYF.

This clonotype turned up a few times. This chain connects TRBV20-1 to TRBJ2-6; TRBD2 matches at 10 bases. With V trimmed by 0 bases and J by 0 bases, 17 bases remained unmatched. From germline, CDR1 is DFQATT and CDR2 SNEGSKA (reference sequence). The CDR3 is 22 residues long. The CDR3 nucleotides are TGCAGTGCTAGAGATCTGAGGCTAGCGGGAGACCATCTTCTCTCTGGGGCCAACGTCCTGACTTTC. Protein: CSARDLRLAGDHLLSGANVLTF.

The chain carries TRBV28 and TRBJ2-5, with 11 positions matching TRBD2. This CDR3 is 18 amino acids long. CDR1 is MDHEN, CDR2 SYDVKM, per germline. V was pared by 2 bases and J by 4 bases, with 12 bases of the junction left unmatched. Written as DNA, the CDR3 is TGTGCCAGCAGTTTACATCAACTAGCGGGAGCGACGCTAGAGACCCAGTACTTC. The encoded protein is CASSLHQLAGATLETQYF.

This clonotype was seen a few times. The rearrangement joins TRBV7-8 to TRBJ1-1, with 7 bases matching TRBD1. The CDR3 covers 15 residues. Unmatched junction bases numbered 2, after V lost 1 base and J lost 0 bases. The germline V gene has CDR1 SGHVS and CDR2 FQNEAQ. The CDR3 spells CASSLEGTVNTEAFF. The DNA for the CDR3 is TGTGCCAGCAGCTTAGAAGGGACAGTGAACACTGAAGCTTTCTTT.

V usage is TRBV3-1 and J usage is TRBJ2-3; 8 bases line up with TRBD1. Germline V gene lookup returns CDR1 LGHDT and CDR2 YNNKEL (reference sequence). The CDR3 spans 15 residues. V was clipped by 4 bases and J by 8 bases; unmatched bases: 11. CDR3: CASSLDRAAQGTQYF. DNA of the CDR3: TGTGCCAGCAGCCTGGACAGGGCGGCCCAGGGTACGCAGTATTTT.

This clonotype has only a few counts. At one end the junction does not follow the germline gene, possibly because of a read error. This sequence joins TRBV5-3 and TRBJ1-1, with 7 positions matching TRBD1. TRBV5-3 is an ORF, and what it does is uncertain. This CDR3 has 14 amino acids. CDR3 DNA sequence: TGTGCCAGCAGCTTCCATACAGGGGCCCTTGAAGCTTTCTTT. It yields the protein CASSFHTGALEAFF.